The rows below give T cell receptor beta chains drawn from one sample of a study of blood T cells in healthy people across ages. TCRdb reprocessed the 5' RACE reads via MiXCR and lists one record per CDR3 protein. Seen here are 850,000 to 1,100,000 distinct CDR3 sequences, less than 45% observed once, and the top ten hold around 13%. The source material was blood. Receptors were obtained from a man aged 18 to 35 in good health. CDR3s include the opening cysteine and the closing phenylalanine or tryptophan. Each record gives: clone size, V gene, D gene, J gene, CDR3 protein, CDR3 DNA. The D gene is left open where the match is weak. For some rows the clone size is stated as once, few or many, or as a class when expanded; others skip it.

abundance: few
v_gene: TRBV20-1
d_gene: NA
j_gene: TRBJ1-2
CDR3aa: CSARATDNYGYTF
CDR3nt: TGCAGTGCTAGAGCCACAGACAACTATGGCTACACCTTC

abundance: NA
v_gene: TRBV28
d_gene: NA
j_gene: TRBJ1-5
CDR3aa: CAAGPGAQHF
CDR3nt: TGTGCCGCTGGTCCGGGGGCCCAGCATTTT

abundance: NA
v_gene: TRBV6-5
d_gene: TRBD1
j_gene: TRBJ1-1
CDR3aa: CASSYFTGDGFMNTEAFF
CDR3nt: TGTGCCAGCAGTTACTTCACAGGGGATGGCTTCATGAACACTGAAGCTTTCTTT

abundance: many
v_gene: TRBV29-1
d_gene: TRBD1
j_gene: TRBJ2-7
CDR3aa: CSVEGQRYEQYF
CDR3nt: TGCAGCGTTGAGGGACAGCGCTACGAGCAGTACTTC

abundance: NA
v_gene: TRBV6-6
d_gene: NA
j_gene: TRBJ2-7
CDR3aa: CASSPGQSQQYF
CDR3nt: TGTGCCAGCAGCCCAGGACAGAGTCAGCAGTACTTC

abundance: many
v_gene: TRBV29-1
d_gene: TRBD1
j_gene: TRBJ1-2
CDR3aa: CSVEGGQESLVVGYTF
CDR3nt: TGCAGCGTTGAAGGGGGACAGGAGTCCCTCGTTGTTGGCTACACCTTC

abundance: NA
v_gene: TRBV4-2
d_gene: NA
j_gene: TRBJ2-5
CDR3aa: CASSQGSRYQETQYF
CDR3nt: TGTGCCAGCAGCCAAGGGAGTCGGTACCAAGAGACCCAGTACTTC

abundance: few
v_gene: TRBV29-1
d_gene: NA
j_gene: TRBJ2-7
CDR3aa: CSAGEWVTSYNEQYF
CDR3nt: TGCAGCGCGGGGGAATGGGTCACCTCATACAATGAGCAGTACTTC

abundance: NA
v_gene: TRBV12-3/TRBV12-4
d_gene: NA
j_gene: TRBJ1-2
CDR3aa: CASTFRGGSYGYTF
CDR3nt: TGTGCCAGCACCTTTAGGGGAGGGAGCTATGGCTACACCTTC

abundance: NA
v_gene: TRBV7-2
d_gene: NA
j_gene: TRBJ2-1
CDR3aa: CASSHDFVGLTYNEQFF
CDR3nt: TGTGCCAGCAGCCACGACTTTGTGGGTCTCACCTACAATGAGCAGTTCTTC

abundance: NA
v_gene: TRBV4-1
d_gene: NA
j_gene: TRBJ2-2
CDR3aa: CASSPWSQGTGELFF
CDR3nt: TGCGCCAGCAGCCCGTGGAGTCAGGGAACCGGGGAGCTGTTTTTT

abundance: NA
v_gene: TRBV18
d_gene: TRBD1
j_gene: TRBJ2-3
CDR3aa: CASSRGQEGPLEQYF
CDR3nt: TGTGCCAGCTCACGGGGACAGGAAGGCCCCCTTGAGCAGTATTTT

abundance: few
v_gene: TRBV6-2/TRBV6-3
d_gene: TRBD2
j_gene: TRBJ2-7
CDR3aa: CASSRPLAGGYEQYF
CDR3nt: TGTGCCAGCAGTCGTCCACTGGCGGGGGGCTACGAGCAGTACTTC

abundance: NA
v_gene: TRBV4-3
d_gene: TRBD1
j_gene: TRBJ2-5
CDR3aa: CASSPSMDRVGNEQYF
CDR3nt: TGCGCCAGCAGCCCGAGCATGGACAGGGTAGGCAATGAGCAGTACTTC